This is a list of T cell receptor beta chains from one sample in a study of T cells in Graves' hyperthyroidism and ophthalmopathy. One entry per CDR3 protein results from TCRdb running MiXCR on the multiplex PCR reads. The table has hundreds of thousands of distinct CDR3 sequences, about 15% seen once. Material: blood. The receptors shown here come from a woman aged 45-60 years with Graves' ophthalmopathy. Each CDR3 is given with its conserved first and last residue. The D gene is left open where the match is weak. Size is stated for part of the rows, as once, few or many counts, or as a class when the clone is expanded.

D	V	J	size	CDR3	DNA
.	TRBV28	TRBJ2-3	many	CASSLLVTHLATDTQYF	TGTGCCAGCAGTTTACTAGTCACACACCTGGCCACAGATACGCAGTATTTT
TRBD1	TRBV28	TRBJ1-2	.	CASRALGQMNYGYTF	TGTGCCAGCAGGGCCTTGGGACAGATGAACTATGGCTACACCTTC
.	TRBV2	TRBJ2-7	many	CASSEIADAYEQYF	TGTGCCAGCAGTGAGATTGCGGATGCCTACGAGCAGTACTTC
TRBD1	TRBV30	TRBJ1-1	many	CAWSYRGQEAFF	TGTGCCTGGAGTTACAGGGGGCAGGAAGCTTTCTTT
TRBD1	TRBV10-3	TRBJ1-1	many	CAISGQGGTEAFF	TGTGCCATCAGTGGCCAGGGGGGGACTGAAGCTTTCTTT
TRBD1	TRBV12-3/TRBV12-4	TRBJ2-1	many	CASRSTGTGGWNEQFF	TGTGCCAGCCGATCTACTGGGACAGGGGGCTGGAATGAGCAGTTCTTC
.	TRBV6-1	TRBJ2-7	once	CASTQVIGEQYF	TGTGCCAGCACCCAGGTGATCGGCGAGCAGTACTTC
TRBD2	TRBV18	TRBJ2-1	many	CASSPNANTGGYNEQFF	TGTGCCAGCTCACCAAACGCAAATACGGGGGGGTACAATGAGCAGTTCTTC
TRBD2	TRBV14	TRBJ2-3	many	CASSQITSESTDTQYF	TGTGCCAGCAGCCAGATAACTAGCGAAAGCACAGATACGCAGTATTTT
.	TRBV2	TRBJ1-1	many	CASSVARATEAFF	TGTGCCAGCAGTGTGGCCAGGGCCACTGAAGCTTTCTTT
.	TRBV7-2	TRBJ2-7	many	CASSDARTFQSGEQYF	TGTGCCAGCAGCGACGCAAGGACCTTTCAGTCGGGTGAGCAGTACTTC
TRBD1	TRBV9	TRBJ2-7	.	CASSVGDGTGFEQYF	TGTGCCAGCAGCGTAGGGGACGGGACAGGGTTCGAGCAGTACTTC
.	TRBV4-3	TRBJ2-7	.	CASSQEISYSRFSYEQYF	TGCGCCAGCAGCCAAGAAATTTCTTACAGCAGGTTTAGTTACGAGCAGTACTTC
TRBD2	TRBV28	TRBJ2-7	many	CASSLPTLAESYEQYF	TGTGCCAGCAGTTTACCCACCCTAGCGGAATCCTACGAGCAGTACTTC
TRBD2	TRBV11-2	TRBJ2-1	many	CASSLAGGSGEQFF	TGTGCCAGCAGTCTAGCGGGAGGGTCGGGGGAGCAGTTCTTC
.	TRBV20-1	TRBJ2-2	many	CSARDRGATGELFF	TGCAGTGCTAGAGATCGGGGGGCGACCGGGGAGCTGTTTTTT
.	TRBV5-1	TRBJ1-1	many	CASSLGPVNTEAFF	TGCGCCAGCAGCTTGGGACCGGTGAACACTGAAGCTTTCTTT
.	TRBV2	TRBJ2-1	.	CASSLDRRAAEQFF	TGTGCCAGCAGCTTAGATCGCAGGGCGGCTGAGCAGTTCTTC
TRBD1	TRBV28	TRBJ1-1	many	CASRPGGTEAFF	TGTGCCAGCAGACCAGGGGGCACTGAAGCTTTCTTT
.	TRBV12-3/TRBV12-4	TRBJ2-1	many	CASSVVGGDGDEQFF	TGTGCCAGCAGCGTGGTTGGGGGAGACGGGGATGAGCAGTTCTTC